This TCR beta chain came from a study of T-cell reconstitution after alpha-beta-depleted transplantation in children. Study results and limitations: Reportedly, only several hundred clones from non-depleted graft cells drove alpha-beta T-cell counts at about two months. The authors attributed T-cell counts and diversity one year after transplant mostly to newly produced T cells.

Many counts were recorded for this clonotype. The antigen is undetermined. Unique molecular identifiers were used in preparing the TCRbeta library. TCRdb independently ran MiXCR on the PCR reads; one entry per CDR3 protein. The data show approximately 650,000 distinct CDR3 sequences, 10% to 15% seen once. The CDR3 is 15 amino acids. Germline V gene lookup returns CDR1 SGHRS and CDR2 YFSETQ. Trimming left V 4 bases short and J 7 bases short, with 18 bases between. The chain joins TRBV5-1 to TRBJ2-1; D possibly corresponds to TRBD2 (6 bases). The starting material was PBMCs, obtained before TCRalphabeta/CD19-depleted stem cell transplant. The clonotype originates from a girl aged 2 to 10 with congenital amegakaryocytic thrombocytopenia, due to receive a stem cell transplant. The DNA of the CDR3 is TGCGCCAGCAGCCCGGGGGAGGTACGAAGAAATGAGCAGTTCTTC. Its translation is CASSPGEVRRNEQFF.